This entry features one T cell receptor beta chain sequence. It was genomic DNA that served as the template for profiling TCR beta VDJ and CDR3. One entry per CDR3 protein, called by TCRdb with MiXCR from the reads. The sample yields a few hundred thousand distinct CDR3 sequences, almost 35% seen once. This sample was taken from a study of CD8+CD57+ T cells in acquired aplastic anemia. Sequencing used sorted CD4+, CD8+, or CD8+CD57+ T cells (not recorded which) from PBMCs. This clonotype originated in a human donor in good health, serving as a control.

The CDR3 reads CASSRPSGRGEKLFF. CDR3 coding DNA: TGTGCCAGCAGCCGACCCTCGGGAAGGGGTGAAAAACTGTTTTTT. The chain is built from TRBV2 and TRBJ1-4; TRBD1 is a possible D gene (5 bases). The CDR3 spans 15 residues. The germline CDR1 and CDR2 sequences are SNHLY and FYNNEI. V lost 6 bases and J 7 bases, leaving 18 bases between the germline ends.